Presented here are 15 T cell receptor beta chains from one specimen sequenced in a study of blood T cell repertoires in COVID-19. Sequencing used immunoSEQ multiplex PCR; TCRdb keeps in-frame clones, though not all of them. The table records 200,000 to 250,000 clones, 88% of them present only once. The specimen was peripheral blood. The receptors stem from a man aged 70-80 years with acute or convalescent COVID-19.

V is TRBV4-1 and J is TRBJ2-3; the match to TRBD1 covers 8 bases. The germline CDR1 and CDR2 sequences are MGHRA and YSYEKL. J was trimmed by 4 bases and V by 4 bases; bases with no gene match: 1. The CDR3 runs to 13 residues. The CDR3 sequence: CASSPTGADTQYF. The CDR3 DNA reads TGCGCCAGCAGCCCGACAGGGGCAGATACGCAGTATTTT.

This clone was detected a few times. CDR3 coding DNA: TGTGCCAGCAGTTTAACGGAGGGTCTCTACGAGCAGTACTTC. It is translated as CASSLTEGLYEQYF. J is TRBJ2-7 and V is TRBV28; D perhaps matches TRBD2 (6 bases). V lost 2 bases and J 3 bases, leaving 11 bases between the germline ends. CDR1 MDHEN and CDR2 SYDVKM come from the germline V gene. This CDR3 contains 14 residues.

This clone has a single count. The J gene is TRBJ2-2, the V gene TRBV4-2; D ambiguous. The CDR3 contains 18 residues. Per the germline V gene, CDR1 is LGHNA and CDR2 is YNFKEQ. V lost 0 bases and J 5 bases, leaving 19 bases between the germline ends. CDR3 DNA: TGTGCCAGCAGCCAAGATGTAGCCCGACGAGAATGGACCGGGGAGCTGTTTTTT. It translates to CASSQDVARREWTGELFF.

This clone was counted a few times. This chain uses TRBV6-5 with TRBJ2-7; a weak D match, TRBD1 (6 bases). The V and J ends lost 5 bases and 1 base respectively, with 15 bases between them. The length of the CDR3 is 15 residues. The germline gives CDR1 MNHEY, CDR2 SVGAGI. DNA for the CDR3: TGTGCCAGCAGTAAGACCGGGACATCGTCCTACGAGCAGTACTTC. Amino acids: CASSKTGTSSYEQYF.

The chain employs TRBV19 and TRBJ1-1; D gene uncertain. The CDR3 is 13 amino acids. Trimming left V 6 bases short and J 6 bases short, with 14 bases between. From germline, CDR1 is LNHDA and CDR2 SQIVND (reference sequence). This chain's CDR3 is CASSPSLNAEAFF. DNA of the CDR3: TGTGCCAGTAGCCCCTCCCTAAACGCTGAAGCTTTCTTT.

The V gene is TRBV5-1, the J gene TRBJ2-2, with TRBD1 matching 10 bases. The CDR3 loop spans 15 amino acids. V was pared by 7 bases and J by 3 bases, with 6 bases of the junction left unmatched. Germline CDR1 reads SGHRS; CDR2 reads YFSETQ. CDR3 nucleotide sequence: TGCGCCAGCTCCGGCGGGACAGGGGACACCGGGGAGCTGTTTTTT. It codes for CASSGGTGDTGELFF.

The genes are TRBV2 and TRBJ2-3, with D unclear. CDR3 size: 12 residues. Trimming removed 7 bases from V and 5 bases from J, with 10 bases in between. The germline CDR1 and CDR2 sequences are SNHLY and FYNNEI. Written as DNA, the CDR3 is TGTGCCAGCAACTACGTTGGAGATACGCAGTATTTT. Amino acid sequence: CASNYVGDTQYF.

The rearrangement uses TRBV18 and TRBJ2-7, with 9 nucleotides matching TRBD2. Germline V gives CDR1 KGHSH, CDR2 LQKENI. This CDR3 contains 15 residues. The V and J ends lost 0 bases and 4 bases, in that order; junction bases with no gene match: 4. The CDR3 region is CASSPPSGRGYEQYF. Here the CDR3 DNA reads TGTGCCAGCTCACCACCTAGCGGGAGAGGGTACGAGCAGTACTTC. The full variable domain, in which reference TRBV18 and TRBJ2-7 provide the parts outside the CDR3, is NAGVMQNPRHLVRRRGQEARLRCSPMKGHSHVYWYRQLPEEGLKFMVYLQKENIIDESGMPKERFSAEFPKEGPSILRIQQVVRGDSAAYFCASSPPSGRGYEQYFGPGTRLTVT.

The chain couples TRBV7-9 to TRBJ2-7; D may be TRBD2 (6 bases). The CDR3 consists of 19 residues. Germline V lookup: CDR1 SEHNR, CDR2 FQNEAQ (reference sequence). Trimming cost V 5 bases and J 0 bases, with 26 bases left between them. The CDR3 is CASSPAGGVAEGRSYEQYF. As DNA, the CDR3 is TGTGCCAGCAGCCCCGCGGGCGGAGTAGCGGAGGGCCGCTCCTACGAGCAGTACTTC.

This sequence joins TRBV18 and TRBJ2-7; possibly TRBD1 for D (6 bases). CDR1 KGHSH and CDR2 LQKENI come from the germline V gene. V lost 2 bases, J lost 5 bases, and 16 bases lay in between. The CDR3 sequence is 15 residues long. The CDR3 region has the DNA TGTGCCAGCTCACCAAATCAAGGGGGTGGAGACGAGCAGTACTTC. This codes for CASSPNQGGGDEQYF. Using reference TRBV18 and TRBJ2-7 for the parts outside the CDR3, the full variable domain is NAGVMQNPRHLVRRRGQEARLRCSPMKGHSHVYWYRQLPEEGLKFMVYLQKENIIDESGMPKERFSAEFPKEGPSILRIQQVVRGDSAAYFCASSPNQGGGDEQYFGPGTRLTVT.

The chain couples TRBV12-3 or TRBV12-4 to TRBJ1-6; D gene ambiguous. V gave up 6 bases and J gave up 7 bases, with 10 bases separating them. The length of the CDR3 is 13 residues. The chain's CDR3 is CASRVNGNSPLHF. CDR3 in DNA: TGTGCCAGCAGGGTCAACGGGAATTCACCCCTCCACTTT.

V and J are TRBV5-5 and TRBJ2-5; 13 bases agree with TRBD2. The CDR3 sequence is 15 residues long. Germline CDR1 is SGHKS and CDR2 is YYEKEE (reference sequence). Unmatched junction bases numbered 2, after V lost 2 bases and J lost 4 bases. The CDR3 loop reads CASSLLAGGAETQYF. The DNA for the CDR3 is TGTGCCAGCAGCTTACTAGCGGGAGGGGCAGAGACCCAGTACTTC.

The V gene is TRBV3-1 (or the pseudogene TRBV3-2), the J gene TRBJ2-2, with D hard to call. CDR1 is LGHDT and CDR2 is YNNKEL in the germline V gene (reference sequence). V lost 3 bases and J 5 bases, leaving 13 bases between the germline ends. This CDR3 is built from 15 residues. In DNA form, the CDR3 reads TGTGCCAGCAGCCAGACACAGATAGAAACCGGGGAGCTGTTTTTT. Amino acids: CASSQTQIETGELFF.

The chain is built from TRBV7-9 and TRBJ2-7, with D perhaps TRBD1 (6 bases). V lost 0 bases, J lost 8 bases, and 8 bases lay in between. Germline V gene data show CDR1 as SEHNR and CDR2 as FQNEAQ (reference sequence). CDR3 length equals 12 residues. The CDR3 region is CASSLADRKQYF. The CDR3 nucleotides are TGTGCCAGCAGCTTAGCGGACAGAAAGCAGTACTTC.

The rearrangement uses TRBV28 and TRBJ2-2; TRBD1 is a possible D gene (5 bases). This CDR3 spans 14 amino acids. V was clipped by 8 bases and J by 1 base, with 11 bases between them. From germline, CDR1 is MDHEN and CDR2 SYDVKM. The CDR3 here is CASCFQGNTGELFF. CDR3 coding DNA: TGTGCCAGCTGCTTCCAGGGGAACACCGGGGAGCTGTTTTTT.